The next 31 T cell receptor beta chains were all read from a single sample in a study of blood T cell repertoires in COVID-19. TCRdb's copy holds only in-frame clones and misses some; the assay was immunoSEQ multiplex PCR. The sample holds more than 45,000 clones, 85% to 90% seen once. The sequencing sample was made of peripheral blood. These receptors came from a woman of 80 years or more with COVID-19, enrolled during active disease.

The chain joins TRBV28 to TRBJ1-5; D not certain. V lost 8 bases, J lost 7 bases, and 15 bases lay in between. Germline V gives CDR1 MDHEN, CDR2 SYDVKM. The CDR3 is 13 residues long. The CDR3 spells CASRTSGRQPQHF. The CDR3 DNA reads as TGTGCCAGCCGTACGTCGGGGAGGCAGCCCCAGCATTTT.

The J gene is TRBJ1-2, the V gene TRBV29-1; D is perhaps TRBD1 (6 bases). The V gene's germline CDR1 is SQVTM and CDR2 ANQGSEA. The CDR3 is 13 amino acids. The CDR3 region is CSSKVGHDYGYTF. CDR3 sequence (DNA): TGCAGTTCCAAAGTGGGACATGACTATGGCTACACCTTC. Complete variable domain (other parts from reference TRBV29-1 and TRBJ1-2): SAVISQKPSRDICQRGTSLTIQCQVDSQVTMMFWYRQQPGQSLTLIATANQGSEATYESGFVIDKFPISRPNLTFSTLTVSNMSPEDSSIYLCSSKVGHDYGYTFGSGTRLTVV.

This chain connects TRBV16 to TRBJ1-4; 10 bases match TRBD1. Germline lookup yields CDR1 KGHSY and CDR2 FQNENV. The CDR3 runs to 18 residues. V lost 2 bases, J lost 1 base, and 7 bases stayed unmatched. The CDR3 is CASSQRGQGRKTNEKLFF. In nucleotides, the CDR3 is TGTGCCAGCAGCCAAAGGGGACAGGGGCGAAAAACTAATGAAAAACTGTTTTTT.

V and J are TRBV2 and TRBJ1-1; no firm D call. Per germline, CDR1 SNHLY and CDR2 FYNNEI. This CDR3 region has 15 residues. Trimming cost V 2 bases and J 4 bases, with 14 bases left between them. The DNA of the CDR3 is TGTGCCAGCAGTGAAATTGGCAGAAGGAGCACTGAAGCTTTCTTT. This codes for CASSEIGRRSTEAFF.

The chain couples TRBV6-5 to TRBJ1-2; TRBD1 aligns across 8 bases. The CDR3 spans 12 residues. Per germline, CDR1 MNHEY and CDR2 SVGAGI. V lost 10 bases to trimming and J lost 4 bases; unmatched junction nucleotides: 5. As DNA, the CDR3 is TGTGCCATCGGACAGGGAACCTATGGCTACACCTTC. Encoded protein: CAIGQGTYGYTF.

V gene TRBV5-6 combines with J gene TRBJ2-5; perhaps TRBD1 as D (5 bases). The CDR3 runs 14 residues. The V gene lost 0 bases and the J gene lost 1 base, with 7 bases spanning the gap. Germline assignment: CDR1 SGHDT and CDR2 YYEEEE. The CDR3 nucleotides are TGTGCCAGCAGCTTGGGACAGCTCCAAGAGACCCAGTACTTC. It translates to CASSLGQLQETQYF.

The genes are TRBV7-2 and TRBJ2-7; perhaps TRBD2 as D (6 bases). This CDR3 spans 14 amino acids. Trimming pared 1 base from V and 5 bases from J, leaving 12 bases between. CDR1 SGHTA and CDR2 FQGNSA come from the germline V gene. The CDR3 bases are TGTGCCAGCAGCTTAGGCGGAGGGGCCCACGAGCAGTACTTC. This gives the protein CASSLGGGAHEQYF. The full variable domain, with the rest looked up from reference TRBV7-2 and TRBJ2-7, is GAGVSQSPSNKVTEKGKDVELRCDPISGHTALYWYRQSLGQGLEFLIYFQGNSAPDKSGLPSDRFSAERTGGSVSTLTIQRTQQEDSAVYLCASSLGGGAHEQYFGPGTRLTVT.

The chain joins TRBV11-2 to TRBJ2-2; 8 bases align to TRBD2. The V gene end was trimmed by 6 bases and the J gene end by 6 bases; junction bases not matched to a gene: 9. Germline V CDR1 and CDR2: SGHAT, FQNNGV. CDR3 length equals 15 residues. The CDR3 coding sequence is TGTGCCAGCAGACCACTAGCGGTCTGGTCCGGGGAGCTGTTTTTT. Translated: CASRPLAVWSGELFF.

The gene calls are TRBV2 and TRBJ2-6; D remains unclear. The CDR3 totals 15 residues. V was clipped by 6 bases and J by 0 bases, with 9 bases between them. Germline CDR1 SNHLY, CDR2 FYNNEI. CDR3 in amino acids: CASSVRNSGANVLTF. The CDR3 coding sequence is TGTGCCAGCAGCGTGAGGAACTCTGGGGCCAACGTCCTGACTTTC.

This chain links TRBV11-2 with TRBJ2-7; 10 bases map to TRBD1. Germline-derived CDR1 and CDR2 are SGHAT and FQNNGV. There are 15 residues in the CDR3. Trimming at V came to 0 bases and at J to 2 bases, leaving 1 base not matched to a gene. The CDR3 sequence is CASSLEGTGAYEQYF. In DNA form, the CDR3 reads TGTGCCAGCAGCTTAGAAGGGACAGGGGCCTACGAGCAGTACTTC.

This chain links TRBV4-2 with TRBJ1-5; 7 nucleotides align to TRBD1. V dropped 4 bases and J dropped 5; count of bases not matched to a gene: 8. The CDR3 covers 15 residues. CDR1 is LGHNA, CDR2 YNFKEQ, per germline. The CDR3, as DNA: TGTGCCAGCAGCCCCGCCGGGACAGAACATCAGCCCCAGCATTTT. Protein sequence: CASSPAGTEHQPQHF.

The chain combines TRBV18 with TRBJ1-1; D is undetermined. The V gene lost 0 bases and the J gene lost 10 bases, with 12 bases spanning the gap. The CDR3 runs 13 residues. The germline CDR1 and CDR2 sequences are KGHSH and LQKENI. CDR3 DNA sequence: TGTGCCAGCTCACCACCGGGCCGGTTGGGAGCTTTCTTT. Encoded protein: CASSPPGRLGAFF. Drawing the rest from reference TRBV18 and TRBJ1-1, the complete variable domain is NAGVMQNPRHLVRRRGQEARLRCSPMKGHSHVYWYRQLPEEGLKFMVYLQKENIIDESGMPKERFSAEFPKEGPSILRIQQVVRGDSAAYFCASSPPGRLGAFFGQGTRLTVV.

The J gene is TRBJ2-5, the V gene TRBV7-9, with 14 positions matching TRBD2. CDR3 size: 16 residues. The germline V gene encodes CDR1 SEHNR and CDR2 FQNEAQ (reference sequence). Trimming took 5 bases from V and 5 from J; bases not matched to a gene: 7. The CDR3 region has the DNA TGTGCCAGCAGCCCAGGACTAGCGGGGGGATCCGAGACCCAGTACTTC. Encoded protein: CASSPGLAGGSETQYF.

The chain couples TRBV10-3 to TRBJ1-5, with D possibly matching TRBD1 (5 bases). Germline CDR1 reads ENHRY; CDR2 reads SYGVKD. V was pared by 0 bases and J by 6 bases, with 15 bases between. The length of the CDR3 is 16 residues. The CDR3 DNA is TGTGCCATCAGTGAGTCGGCCGGGGGACTTGGTCAGCCCCAGCATTTT. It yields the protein CAISESAGGLGQPQHF.

CDR3 sequence reads: CASSSGDLSNQPQHF. The CDR3 DNA reads as TGTGCCAGCAGCTCAGGGGACCTAAGCAATCAGCCCCAGCATTTT. V is TRBV27 and J is TRBJ1-5, with D tentatively TRBD1 (6 bases). The CDR3 sequence is 15 residues long. Trimming cost V 6 bases and J 1 base, with 13 bases left between them. CDR1 is MNHEY and CDR2 is SMNVEV in the germline V gene (reference sequence).

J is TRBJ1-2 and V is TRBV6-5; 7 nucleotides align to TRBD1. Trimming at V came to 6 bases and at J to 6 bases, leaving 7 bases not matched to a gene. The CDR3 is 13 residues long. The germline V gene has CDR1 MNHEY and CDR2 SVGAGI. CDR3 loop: CASSFDRVDGYTF. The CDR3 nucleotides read TGTGCCAGCAGCTTCGACAGGGTGGATGGCTACACCTTC.

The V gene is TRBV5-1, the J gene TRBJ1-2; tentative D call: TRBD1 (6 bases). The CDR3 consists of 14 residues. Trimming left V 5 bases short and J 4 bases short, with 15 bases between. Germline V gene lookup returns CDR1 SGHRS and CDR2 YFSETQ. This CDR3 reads CASSIGQTLYGYTF. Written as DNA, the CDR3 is TGCGCCAGCAGTATCGGACAGACCCTCTATGGCTACACCTTC.

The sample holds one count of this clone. The CDR3 DNA follows: TGTGCCAGCAGCCAAGATCGGGGTGTCTATAATTCACCCCTCCACTTT. Translated: CASSQDRGVYNSPLHF. The chain uses TRBV3-1 (or the pseudogene TRBV3-2) and TRBJ1-6; unclear D gene. This CDR3 has 16 residues. CDR1 LGHDT and CDR2 YNNKEL come from the germline V gene (reference sequence). V was shortened by 0 bases and J by 3 bases, with 9 bases between the two germline ends.

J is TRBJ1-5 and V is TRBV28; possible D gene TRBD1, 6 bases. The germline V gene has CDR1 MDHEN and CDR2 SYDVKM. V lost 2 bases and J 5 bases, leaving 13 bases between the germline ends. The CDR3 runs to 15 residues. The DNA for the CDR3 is TGTGCCAGCAGTTTACCGGACAGTCATTATCAGCCCCAGCATTTT. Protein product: CASSLPDSHYQPQHF. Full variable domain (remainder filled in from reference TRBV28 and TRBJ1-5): DVKVTQSSRYLVKRTGEKVFLECVQDMDHENMFWYRQDPGLGLRLIYFSYDVKMKEKGDIPEGYSVSREKKERFSLILESASTNQTSMYLCASSLPDSHYQPQHFGDGTRLSIL.

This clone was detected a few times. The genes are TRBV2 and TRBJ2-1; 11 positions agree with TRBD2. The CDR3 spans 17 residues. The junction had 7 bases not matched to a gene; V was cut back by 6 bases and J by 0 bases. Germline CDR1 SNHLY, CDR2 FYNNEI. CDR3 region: CASRPSGGTSSYNEQFF. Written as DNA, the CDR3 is TGTGCCAGCAGGCCTAGCGGGGGGACTAGCTCCTACAATGAGCAGTTCTTC.

CDR3 DNA: TGTGCCAGCAGCTTAGACTACCGGGACTTCCAGTACTTC. It is translated as CASSLDYRDFQYF. This rearrangement joins TRBV7-2 to TRBJ2-5; the D gene is possibly TRBD2 (6 bases). There are 13 residues in the CDR3. Per germline, CDR1 SGHTA and CDR2 FQGNSA. V was trimmed by 1 base and J by 10 bases, leaving 13 bases between them.

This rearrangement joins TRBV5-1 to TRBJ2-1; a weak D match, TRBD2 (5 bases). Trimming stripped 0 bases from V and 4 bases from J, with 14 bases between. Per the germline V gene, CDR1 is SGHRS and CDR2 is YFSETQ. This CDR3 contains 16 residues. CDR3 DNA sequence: TGCGCCAGCAGCTTGGTGAGGCGGGCCATGTACAATGAGCAGTTCTTC. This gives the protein CASSLVRRAMYNEQFF.

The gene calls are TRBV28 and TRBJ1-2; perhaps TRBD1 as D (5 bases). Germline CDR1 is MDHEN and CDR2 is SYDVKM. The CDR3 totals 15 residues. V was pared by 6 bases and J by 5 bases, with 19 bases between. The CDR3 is CASRPGGTRGYGYTF. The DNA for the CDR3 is TGTGCCAGCAGACCGGGAGGGACCCGTGGGTATGGCTACACCTTC.

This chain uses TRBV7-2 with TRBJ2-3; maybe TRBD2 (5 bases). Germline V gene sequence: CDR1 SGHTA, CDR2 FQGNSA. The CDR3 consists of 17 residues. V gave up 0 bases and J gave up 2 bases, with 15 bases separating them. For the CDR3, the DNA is TGTGCCAGCAGCTTAGCCTTCCCGGGAATATACACAGATACGCAGTATTTT. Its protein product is CASSLAFPGIYTDTQYF. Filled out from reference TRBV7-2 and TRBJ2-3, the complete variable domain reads GAGVSQSPSNKVTEKGKDVELRCDPISGHTALYWYRQSLGQGLEFLIYFQGNSAPDKSGLPSDRFSAERTGGSVSTLTIQRTQQEDSAVYLCASSLAFPGIYTDTQYFGPGTRLTVL.

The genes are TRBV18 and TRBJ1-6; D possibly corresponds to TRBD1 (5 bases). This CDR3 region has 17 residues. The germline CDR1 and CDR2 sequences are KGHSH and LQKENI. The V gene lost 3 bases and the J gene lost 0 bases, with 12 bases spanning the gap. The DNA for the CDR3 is TGTGCCAGCTCACCTCTCGGGGGAAGCTCCTATAATTCACCCCTCCACTTT. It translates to CASSPLGGSSYNSPLHF.

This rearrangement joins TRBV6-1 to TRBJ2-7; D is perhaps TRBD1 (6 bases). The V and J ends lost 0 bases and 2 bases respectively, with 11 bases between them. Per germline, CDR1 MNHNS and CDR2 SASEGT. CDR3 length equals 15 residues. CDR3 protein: CASSEAQGRAYEQYF. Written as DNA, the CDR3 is TGTGCCAGCAGTGAAGCACAGGGAAGAGCCTACGAGCAGTACTTC.

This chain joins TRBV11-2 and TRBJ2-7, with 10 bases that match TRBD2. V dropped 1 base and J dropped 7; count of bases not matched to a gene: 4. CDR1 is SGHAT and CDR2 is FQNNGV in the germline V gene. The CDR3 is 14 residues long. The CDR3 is CASSLVAGGWEQYF. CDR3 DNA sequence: TGTGCCAGCAGCTTAGTAGCGGGAGGTTGGGAGCAGTACTTC.

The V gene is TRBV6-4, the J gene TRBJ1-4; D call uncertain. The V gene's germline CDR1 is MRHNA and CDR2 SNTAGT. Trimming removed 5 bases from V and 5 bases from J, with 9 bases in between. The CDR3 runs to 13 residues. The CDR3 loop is CASSRRANEKLFF. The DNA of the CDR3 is TGTGCCAGCAGTCGGAGGGCGAATGAAAAACTGTTTTTT.

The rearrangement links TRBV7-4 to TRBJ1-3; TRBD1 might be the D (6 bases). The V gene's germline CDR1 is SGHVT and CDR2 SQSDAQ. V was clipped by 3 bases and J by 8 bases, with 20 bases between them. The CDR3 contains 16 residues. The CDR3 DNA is TGTGCCAGCAGCTTCCCCCGGGCAGGGGTTATTGACACCATATATTTT. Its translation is CASSFPRAGVIDTIYF.

The CDR3 loop reads CASSKGQMHVGELFF. For the CDR3, the DNA is TGTGCCAGCAGCAAGGGACAGATGCATGTCGGGGAGCTGTTTTTT. The chain employs TRBV5-5 and TRBJ2-2, with 7 bases matching TRBD1. The trim removed 4 bases at V and 7 bases at J, leaving 10 bases unmatched. This CDR3 is built from 15 residues. CDR1 is SGHKS and CDR2 is YYEKEE in the germline V gene (reference sequence).

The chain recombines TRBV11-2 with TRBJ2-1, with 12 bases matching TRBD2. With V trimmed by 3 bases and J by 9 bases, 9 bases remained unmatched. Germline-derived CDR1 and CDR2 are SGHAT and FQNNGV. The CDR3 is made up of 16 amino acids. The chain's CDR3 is CASSFTRTSGVAEQFF. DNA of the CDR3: TGTGCCAGCAGCTTTACAAGGACTAGCGGGGTTGCTGAGCAGTTCTTC.